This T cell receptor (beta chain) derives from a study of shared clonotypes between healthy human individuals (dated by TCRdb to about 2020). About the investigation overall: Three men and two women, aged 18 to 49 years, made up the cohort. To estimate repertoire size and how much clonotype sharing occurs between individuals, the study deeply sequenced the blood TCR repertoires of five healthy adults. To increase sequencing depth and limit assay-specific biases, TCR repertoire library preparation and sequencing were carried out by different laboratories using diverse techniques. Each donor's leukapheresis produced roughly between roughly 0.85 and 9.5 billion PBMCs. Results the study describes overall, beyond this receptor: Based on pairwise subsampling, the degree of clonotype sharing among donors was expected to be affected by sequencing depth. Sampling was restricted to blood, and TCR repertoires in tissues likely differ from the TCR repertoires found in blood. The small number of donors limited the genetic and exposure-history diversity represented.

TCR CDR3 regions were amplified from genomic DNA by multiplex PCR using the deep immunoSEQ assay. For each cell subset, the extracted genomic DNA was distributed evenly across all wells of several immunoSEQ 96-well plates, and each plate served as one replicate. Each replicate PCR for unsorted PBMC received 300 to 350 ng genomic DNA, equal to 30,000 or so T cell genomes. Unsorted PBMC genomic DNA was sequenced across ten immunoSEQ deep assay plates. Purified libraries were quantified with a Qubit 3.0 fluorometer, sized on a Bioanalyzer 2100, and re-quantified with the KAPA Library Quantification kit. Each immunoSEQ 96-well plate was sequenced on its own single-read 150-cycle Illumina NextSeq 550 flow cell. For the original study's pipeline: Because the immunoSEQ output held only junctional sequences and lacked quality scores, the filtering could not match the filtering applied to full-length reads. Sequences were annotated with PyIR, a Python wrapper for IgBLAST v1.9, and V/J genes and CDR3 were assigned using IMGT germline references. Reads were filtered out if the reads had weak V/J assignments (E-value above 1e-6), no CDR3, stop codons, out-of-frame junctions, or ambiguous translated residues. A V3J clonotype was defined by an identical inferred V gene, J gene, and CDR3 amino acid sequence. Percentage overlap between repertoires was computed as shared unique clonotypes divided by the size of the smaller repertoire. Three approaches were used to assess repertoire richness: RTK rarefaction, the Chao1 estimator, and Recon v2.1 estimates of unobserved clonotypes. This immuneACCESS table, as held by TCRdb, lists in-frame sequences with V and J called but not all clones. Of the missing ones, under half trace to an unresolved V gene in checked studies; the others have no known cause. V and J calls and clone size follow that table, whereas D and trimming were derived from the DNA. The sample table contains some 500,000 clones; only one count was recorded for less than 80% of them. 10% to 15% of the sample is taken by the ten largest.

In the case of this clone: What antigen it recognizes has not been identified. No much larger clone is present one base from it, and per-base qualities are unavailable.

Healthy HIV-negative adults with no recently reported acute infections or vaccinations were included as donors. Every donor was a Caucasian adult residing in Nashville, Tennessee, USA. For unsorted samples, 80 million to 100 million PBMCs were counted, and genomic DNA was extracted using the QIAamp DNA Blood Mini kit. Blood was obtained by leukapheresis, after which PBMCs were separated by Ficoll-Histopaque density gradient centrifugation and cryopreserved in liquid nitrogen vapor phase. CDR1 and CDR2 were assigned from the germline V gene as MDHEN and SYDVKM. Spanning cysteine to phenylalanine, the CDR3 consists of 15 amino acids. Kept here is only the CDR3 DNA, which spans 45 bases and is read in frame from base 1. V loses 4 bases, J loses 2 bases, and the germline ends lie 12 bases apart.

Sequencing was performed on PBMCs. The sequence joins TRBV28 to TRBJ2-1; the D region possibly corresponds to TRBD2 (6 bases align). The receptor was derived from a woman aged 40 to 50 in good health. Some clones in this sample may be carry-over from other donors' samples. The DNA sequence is TGTGCCAGCAGTTGGCCGGCTAGCGCCTACAATGAGCAGTTCTTC. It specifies CASSWPASAYNEQFF.